This record concerns one T cell receptor (beta chain) sequence. Its target antigen remains unknown. There are no base qualities to consult, and no much larger clone falls within one base. Collaborating institutions collected whole blood in K2EDTA tubes following their own protocols. Collaborator samples were shipped for TCRbeta analysis as frozen whole blood, isolated PBMCs, or DNA extracted from either sample type. This entry comes from a study of blood T cell repertoires in COVID-19 (dated by TCRdb to 2018 to 2020). Regarding the study in general: The collaborator samples originated in the United States, Italy and Spain and spanned the acute and convalescent phases of COVID-19. The repertoires were made available in a free public database intended to serve as a resource for research on the immune response to SARS-CoV-2. The samples were drawn from the first 160 participants of the ongoing ImmuneRACE study and from 1,254 subjects provided by 6 global collaborators. The sample metadata nearly always contained a de-identified subject ID, COVID-19 status, age in years and sex. Deeply sampled blood TCRbeta repertoires from subjects exposed to, actively infected with, or recovered from COVID-19 were included in the dataset. Where available, HLA class I and class II types were obtained from metadata supplied by the sample provider rather than from assay-based typing. The material from the prospective study consisted of cDNA or gDNA derived from T cells, B-cell-depleted T cells, or PBMCs.

TCRbeta CDR3 regions were amplified from genomic DNA using the immunoSEQ Assay, a bias-controlled multiplex PCR. The authors' pipeline ran thus. Nucleated cell counts per sample were estimated from amplification of reference gene primers within the assay. To quantify the absolute abundance of each unique TCRbeta CDR3 rearrangement, sequence reads were collapsed and filtered. For each sample, productive Simpson clonality was calculated as the square root of Simpson's diversity index across productive rearrangements. TCRdb retrieved this table from immuneACCESS and kept in-frame rearrangements only. Not all clones are present; in checked studies, unresolved V genes account for under half, and no reason is known for the remainder. For V, J and clone size, that table is used; D and trimming come from the DNA. Counted in this sample were under 250,000 clones; nearly 90% of them appeared once. The top ten hold 3% of the sample.

General findings and caveats noted by the study authors: The amount of clinical and demographic metadata varied by source and participant and was provided uncurated.

Trimming removed 5 bases from V and 3 bases from J, leaving 13 bases between the germline ends. The CDR3, from cysteine to phenylalanine, totals 14 residues. Of the read, only the CDR3 DNA is kept; its 42 bases are in frame from base 1. According to the germline V gene (reference sequence), CDR1 reads SEHNR and CDR2 reads FQNEAQ. The V gene is TRBV7-9 and the J gene is TRBJ2-5; TRBD1 is a weak D gene call, 5 bases matching. This sequence originates from a man in his late teens or twenties with active or convalescent COVID-19. The sample comprised peripheral blood. The CDR3 region reads CASSPYAREETQYF. The DNA reads TGTGCCAGCAGCCCCTACGCCAGGGAAGAGACCCAGTACTTC.